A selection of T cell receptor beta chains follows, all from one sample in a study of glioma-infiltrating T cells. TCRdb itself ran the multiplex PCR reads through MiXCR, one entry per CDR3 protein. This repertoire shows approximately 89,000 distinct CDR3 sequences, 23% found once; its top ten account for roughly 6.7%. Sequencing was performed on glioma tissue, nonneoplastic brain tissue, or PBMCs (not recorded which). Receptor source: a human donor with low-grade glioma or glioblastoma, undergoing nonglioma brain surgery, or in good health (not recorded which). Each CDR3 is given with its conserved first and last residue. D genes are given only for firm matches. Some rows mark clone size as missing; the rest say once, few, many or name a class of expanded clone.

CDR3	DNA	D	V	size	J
CASSQDISGYTF	TGTGCCAGCAGCCAAGATATAAGCGGCTACACCTTC	NA	TRBV3-1	NA	TRBJ1-2
CASSKTGDTEAFF	TGCGCCAGCAGCAAGACAGGGGACACTGAAGCTTTCTTT	TRBD1	TRBV5-1	NA	TRBJ1-1
CASSEFGSNQPQHF	TGTGCCAGCAGTGAATTCGGCAGCAATCAGCCCCAGCATTTT	NA	TRBV6-1	many	TRBJ1-5
CASSPRGNYGYTF	TGTGCCAGCAGTCCTAGAGGGAACTATGGCTACACCTTC	NA	TRBV12-3/TRBV12-4	many	TRBJ1-2
CASSPLGFPKNQPQHF	TGTGCCAGCAGTCCCCTGGGGTTCCCTAAGAATCAGCCCCAGCATTTT	NA	TRBV27	many	TRBJ1-5
CASSPGPYRNQPQHF	TGTGCCAGCAGTCCTGGACCGTATCGCAATCAGCCCCAGCATTTT	NA	TRBV12-3/TRBV12-4	NA	TRBJ1-5
CASRSRDYSRAQYF	TGTGCCAGCAGATCGAGGGACTACTCCCGGGCCCAGTACTTC	TRBD2	TRBV6-1	many	TRBJ2-5
CASSPVTDYNEQFF	TGTGCCAGCAGTCCCGTGACGGACTACAATGAGCAGTTCTTC	NA	TRBV2	many	TRBJ2-1
CASLRNTDTQYF	TGTGCCAGCTTAAGGAACACAGATACGCAGTATTTT	NA	TRBV6-1	medium-sized	TRBJ2-3
CASSYEGVGTQYF	TGTGCCAGCAGTTACGAAGGGGTCGGGACCCAGTACTTC	NA	TRBV6-6	many	TRBJ2-5
CASSPMRRANYGYTF	TGCGCCAGCAGTCCGATGAGGAGAGCTAACTATGGCTACACCTTC	NA	TRBV10-2	few	TRBJ1-2
CASSSQTGPDNEQFF	TGTGCCAGCAGCTCCCAAACCGGACCTGACAATGAGCAGTTCTTC	NA	TRBV2	many	TRBJ2-1
CASSSGRHTEAFF	TGTGCCAGCAGTTCGGGGCGACACACTGAAGCTTTCTTT	NA	TRBV27	many	TRBJ1-1
CASTGRINNQPQHF	TGTGCCAGCACAGGGAGGATTAACAATCAGCCCCAGCATTTT	NA	TRBV2	many	TRBJ1-5
CASSPGLINNSPLHF	TGTGCCAGCAGCCCGGGACTGATTAATAATTCACCCCTCCACTTT	NA	TRBV7-2	many	TRBJ1-6
CASSLGTGPTDTQYF	TGTGCCAGCAGCTTAGGGACAGGACCCACAGATACGCAGTATTTT	TRBD1	TRBV11-3	many	TRBJ2-3
CASTPDREKETQYF	TGTGCCAGCACCCCGGACAGGGAAAAGGAGACCCAGTACTTC	TRBD1	TRBV7-8	many	TRBJ2-5
CASSEQGGGANVLTF	TGTGCCAGCAGCGAGCAGGGAGGTGGGGCCAACGTCCTGACTTTC	NA	TRBV5-4	NA	TRBJ2-6
CASKGLPNSPLHF	TGTGCCAGCAAGGGTTTACCTAATTCACCCCTCCACTTT	NA	TRBV2	many	TRBJ1-6
CASSQIGMGYNSPLHF	TGTGCCAGCAGTCAAATCGGGATGGGATATAATTCACCCCTCCACTTT	NA	TRBV27	many	TRBJ1-6
CAWSAPASYEQYF	TGTGCCTGGAGTGCGCCGGCCTCCTACGAGCAGTACTTC	NA	TRBV30	NA	TRBJ2-7
CSAARGGPRDTQYF	TGCAGTGCTGCGAGGGGGGGACCGAGGGATACGCAGTATTTT	NA	TRBV20-1	NA	TRBJ2-3
CASTGTSGVLSTDTQYF	TGTGCCAGCACCGGGACTAGCGGGGTTCTGAGCACAGATACGCAGTATTTT	TRBD2	TRBV5-4	NA	TRBJ2-3
CSASKAAVSGANVLTF	TGCAGTGCTAGTAAAGCAGCGGTCTCTGGGGCCAACGTCCTGACTTTC	NA	TRBV20-1	many	TRBJ2-6
CASNGIGPLHF	TGTGCCAGCAACGGAATCGGGCCCCTCCACTTT	NA	TRBV3-1	few	TRBJ1-6
CASSPQRVSGNTIYF	TGTGCCAGCAGCCCCCAAAGGGTCTCTGGAAACACCATATATTTT	NA	TRBV11-2	NA	TRBJ1-3
CSATPLGGMGTDTQYF	TGCAGTGCAACCCCGTTGGGAGGCATGGGGACAGATACGCAGTATTTT	NA	TRBV20-1	NA	TRBJ2-3
CASSPTLGQGGDEQYF	TGTGCCAGCAGCCCAACCCTAGGACAGGGAGGGGACGAGCAGTACTTC	NA	TRBV12-3/TRBV12-4	NA	TRBJ2-7
CVSSLDRGGRAEAFF	TGTGTCAGCAGCTTAGATCGGGGGGGCCGGGCTGAAGCTTTCTTT	NA	TRBV11-2	NA	TRBJ1-1
CASRERRGNYGYTF	TGTGCCAGCAGAGAACGAAGGGGTAACTATGGCTACACCTTC	NA	TRBV2	many	TRBJ1-2
CASSLVSGQSYEQYF	TGTGCCAGCAGTTTAGTCTCTGGTCAATCTTACGAGCAGTACTTC	NA	TRBV12-3/TRBV12-4	NA	TRBJ2-7
CASSPPLRVTYNEQFF	TGTGCCAGCTCACCACCGTTGCGAGTAACCTACAATGAGCAGTTCTTC	NA	TRBV18	once	TRBJ2-1
CASREGQVNTEAFF	TGTGCCAGCAGGGAGGGACAGGTAAACACTGAAGCTTTCTTT	TRBD1	TRBV27	medium-sized	TRBJ1-1
CSVDLNTGELFF	TGCAGCGTTGACCTGAACACCGGGGAGCTGTTTTTT	NA	TRBV29-1	NA	TRBJ2-2
CASSANSPPHF	TGTGCCAGCAGTGCAAATTCACCCCCACACTTT	NA	TRBV6-1	NA	TRBJ1-6
CASSLVGLSSHEQYF	TGTGCCAGCAGCTTGGTGGGTCTTTCTTCTCACGAGCAGTACTTC	NA	TRBV5-5	NA	TRBJ2-7
CSTSRGRETQYF	TGCAGCACCTCGAGGGGGCGGGAGACCCAGTACTTC	TRBD1	TRBV29-1	few	TRBJ2-5
CASRRTLGSQPQHF	TGTGCCAGCAGGAGGACACTGGGAAGTCAGCCCCAGCATTTT	NA	TRBV6-1	many	TRBJ1-5
CSVADTVYGYTF	TGCAGCGTCGCGGACACGGTTTATGGCTACACCTTC	NA	TRBV29-1	NA	TRBJ1-2
CASTDGKPEAFF	TGCGCCAGCACGGACGGCAAGCCTGAAGCTTTCTTT	NA	TRBV10-2	few	TRBJ1-1
CASSQIEHRDNLAKNIQYF	TGTGCCAGCAGCCAAATCGAACACCGGGACAACCTAGCCAAAAACATTCAGTACTTC	NA	TRBV3-1	NA	TRBJ2-4
CASSIRDEQYF	TGTGCCAGTAGTATACGTGACGAGCAGTACTTC	NA	TRBV19	few	TRBJ2-7
CASRLTGANTEAFF	TGTGCCAGCAGGCTGACAGGGGCGAACACTGAAGCTTTCTTT	TRBD1	TRBV6-2/TRBV6-3	many	TRBJ1-1
CASSSSGQYLSGANVLTF	TGTGCCAGCAGTTCCTCGGGACAGTACCTCTCTGGGGCCAACGTCCTGACTTTC	TRBD1	TRBV12-3/TRBV12-4	few	TRBJ2-6
CASSQPRIANYGYTF	TGCGCCAGCAGCCAACCCCGGATTGCCAACTATGGCTACACCTTC	NA	TRBV4-1	many	TRBJ1-2
CATSRDRGRSYGYTF	TGTGCCACCAGCCGGGACAGGGGGCGCAGCTATGGCTACACCTTC	TRBD1	TRBV15	many	TRBJ1-2